Reported below is one T cell receptor (beta chain). No cognate antigen has been identified for it. No qualities accompany the bases; no much larger clone lies one base away. The library came from 5' RACE. Sequencing was carried out with an Illumina HiSeq 2500. The second PCR ran for about 6 to 12 cycles and used a J-beta primer mix along with a sample-barcoded 5' primer. Each TCR beta cDNA molecule received a unique molecular identifier from a template-switch 5' adaptor carrying 12 random nucleotides. At least 3 million CDR3-containing paired-end reads were obtained from each sample. The Mint cDNA synthesis kit, primed by a TRBC-specific oligonucleotide, was used to synthesize first-strand cDNA from all RNA. After uracil-DNA glycosylase treatment, a first 18-cycle PCR used universal primers M1SS and BC2_uni_R on all cDNA. The paper's processing steps were these. Each sample was normalized by randomly selecting 1 million high-quality reads, each carrying a distinct molecular identifier. Instead of being binned into consensus sequences, reads with shared molecular identifiers were discarded. MiTCR, set to a Q25 quality threshold and the strictest error-elimination algorithm, was used for CDR3 identification, clonotype clustering and error correction. A nonparametric unseen species model with Euler transformation was used to estimate lower-bound total TCR beta diversity. The raw public reads went through TCRdb reprocessing: fastp at Q25, MiXCR clone calling, in-frame beta chains kept. A single entry per CDR3 protein holds the most common genes and DNA from its merged rows. TCRdb, rather than the study authors, made the V and J calls. In this sample the table shows more than 800,000 distinct CDR3 sequences, more than 25% of which occur a single time. The ten largest make up 15% to 20% of the sample.

This specimen belongs to a study of blood T cells in healthy people across ages (dated by TCRdb to about 2015). General notes on the study: In model experiments, template switching captured roughly one uniquely barcoded TCR beta cDNA molecule for every two T cells. The study measured age-related changes in TCR beta repertoire diversity using deep sequencing normalized with unique cDNA molecular identifiers. The donors were divided into four age groups: young (average around 17 years), middle-aged (around 41), aged (approximately 62) and long-lived (nearly 85). To avoid experimental bias, donors of different ages were distributed randomly across sequencing lanes. Two additional independent replicas of 1 million unique cDNA reads from the same blood draw were analyzed for two donors (one aged 18 to 30 and one aged 80 or older).

What the authors observed across the whole study: Observed TCR beta diversity per million T cells fell roughly linearly with age, and a significant reduction was already apparent by age roughly 41. Estimates of total diversity based on one million sequenced T cells were regarded as lower bounds and as underestimates. The long-lived group showed more naive CD4+ T cells, fewer expanded clones and increased TCR diversity than the aged group, suggesting age selection. There was a strong correlation between observed TCR beta diversity and the percentage of naive T cells measured by flow cytometry. Donor CMV infection status was unknown, potentially confounding age-related changes in expanded clonotypes. Since profiling was done on bulk unsorted PBMCs, naive and antigen-experienced compartments could not be conclusively compared.

Systemically healthy Caucasian individuals from Russia, some 38 in total and aged about 6 to 100 years, were included as donors. Each donor gave ten milliliters of peripheral blood, drawn into EDTA-treated Vacutainer tubes. Ficoll-Paque density-gradient centrifugation was used to isolate PBMCs, with at least 6.5 million per sample. Trizol reagent was used to extract total RNA from PBMCs, with at least 6 micrograms per sample. The percentages of naive CD45RAhigh/CD27high T cells were determined by flow cytometry on a PBMC aliquot from every donor. Trimming removed 4 bases from V and 6 bases from J, leaving 13 bases between the germline ends. Including cysteine and phenylalanine, the CDR3 has 13 amino acids. The entry retains the CDR3 DNA only, 39 bases that are in frame from base 1. Taken from the germline V gene, the CDR1 and CDR2 loops are SGHTA and FQGNSA.

The V and J genes are TRBV7-2 and TRBJ2-7, and the D gene may be TRBD2, 6 bases matching. The receptor was derived from a woman over 75 in good health. Sequenced: blood. The CDR3 region has the sequence CASSSRVGGEQYF. The DNA sequence is TGTGCCAGCAGCTCCCGGGTGGGGGGCGAGCAGTACTTC.